A selection of T cell receptor beta chains follows, all from one sample in a study of OX40 agonist ivuxolimab in advanced cancers. Profiled with immunoSEQ multiplex PCR; TCRdb holds only in-frame clones, not every one. The sample lists 15,000 to 25,000 clones; 68% were seen once. This material consisted of CD4+ or CD8+ T cells sorted from blood, taken in a trial of the OX40 agonist ivuxolimab. Source of these receptors: an adult with an advanced solid tumor such as melanoma, head and neck, liver or kidney cancer. CDR3s include the opening cysteine and the closing phenylalanine or tryptophan. The D gene is left open where the match is weak. The size of a clone is reported for some rows only, either as once, few or many, or as a class for expanded clones.

cdr3_length: 13
clone_size: NA
d_call: NA
v_call: TRBV6-6
j_call: TRBJ2-7
cdr3_nt: TGTGCCAGCAGTTATGACAGCTCCTACGAGCAGTACTTC
cdr3_aa: CASSYDSSYEQYF

cdr3_length: 13
clone_size: NA
d_call: NA
v_call: TRBV7-7
j_call: TRBJ2-1
cdr3_nt: TGTGCCAGCAGCCCAAAGACAGACAATGAGCAGTTCTTC
cdr3_aa: CASSPKTDNEQFF

cdr3_length: 13
clone_size: NA
d_call: NA
v_call: TRBV7-9
j_call: TRBJ1-1
cdr3_nt: TGTGCCAGCAGCTTAAGGGACTACACTGAAGCTTTCTTT
cdr3_aa: CASSLRDYTEAFF

cdr3_length: 12
clone_size: NA
d_call: NA
v_call: TRBV28
j_call: TRBJ2-1
cdr3_nt: TGTGCCAGCAGTCCGGGGGCTAATGAGCAGTTCTTC
cdr3_aa: CASSPGANEQFF

cdr3_length: 14
clone_size: NA
d_call: TRBD2
v_call: TRBV13
j_call: TRBJ2-7
cdr3_nt: TGTGCCAGCAGCTTAGCCCTAGCGGGGGGCGAGCAGTACTTC
cdr3_aa: CASSLALAGGEQYF

cdr3_length: 17
clone_size: NA
d_call: NA
v_call: TRBV11-2
j_call: TRBJ2-1
cdr3_nt: TGTGCCAGCAGCTTAGTTGGGTTCGGGCGGAGAAACAATGAGCAGTTCTTC
cdr3_aa: CASSLVGFGRRNNEQFF

cdr3_length: 14
clone_size: once
d_call: NA
v_call: TRBV28
j_call: TRBJ2-7
cdr3_nt: TGTGCCAGCAGTTCCCGGACTCGTTACTACGAGCAGTACTTC
cdr3_aa: CASSSRTRYYEQYF

cdr3_length: 13
clone_size: NA
d_call: TRBD1
v_call: TRBV19
j_call: TRBJ2-3
cdr3_nt: TGTGCCACCGGGACAGGGGGGACAGATACGCAGTATTTT
cdr3_aa: CATGTGGTDTQYF

cdr3_length: 15
clone_size: NA
d_call: NA
v_call: TRBV21-1
j_call: TRBJ2-3
cdr3_nt: TGTGCCAGCAGCAGCGGACAGGGATATCCAGATACGCAGTATTTT
cdr3_aa: CASSSGQGYPDTQYF

cdr3_length: 15
clone_size: NA
d_call: NA
v_call: TRBV29-1
j_call: TRBJ2-2
cdr3_nt: TGCAGCGTTTTAGGGGACTCCGCGAACACCGGGGAGCTGTTTTTT
cdr3_aa: CSVLGDSANTGELFF

cdr3_length: 15
clone_size: NA
d_call: NA
v_call: TRBV19
j_call: TRBJ2-6
cdr3_nt: TGTGCCAGTAGTATAGCGGCCTCTGGGGCCAACGTCCTGACTTTC
cdr3_aa: CASSIAASGANVLTF

cdr3_length: 16
clone_size: NA
d_call: TRBD2
v_call: TRBV5-6
j_call: TRBJ2-1
cdr3_nt: TGTGCCAGCAGCGTCTCACTAGCGGGGTATTACAATGAGCAGTTCTTC
cdr3_aa: CASSVSLAGYYNEQFF

cdr3_length: 14
clone_size: NA
d_call: NA
v_call: TRBV21-1
j_call: TRBJ1-5
cdr3_nt: TGTGCCAGCACCCTCGTAGGGGCCAATCAGCCCCAGCATTTT
cdr3_aa: CASTLVGANQPQHF